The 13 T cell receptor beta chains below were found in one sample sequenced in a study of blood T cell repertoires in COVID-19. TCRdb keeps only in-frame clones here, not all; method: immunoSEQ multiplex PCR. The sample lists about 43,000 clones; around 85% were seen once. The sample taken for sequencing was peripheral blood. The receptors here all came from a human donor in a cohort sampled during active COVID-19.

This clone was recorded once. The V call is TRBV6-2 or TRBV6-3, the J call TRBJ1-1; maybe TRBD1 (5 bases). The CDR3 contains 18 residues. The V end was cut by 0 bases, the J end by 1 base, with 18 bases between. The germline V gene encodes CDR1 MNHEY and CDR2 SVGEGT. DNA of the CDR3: TGTGCCAGCAGTTACTCGGGTCGATGGGGGGTTGGGAACACTGAAGCTTTCTTT. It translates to CASSYSGRWGVGNTEAFF.

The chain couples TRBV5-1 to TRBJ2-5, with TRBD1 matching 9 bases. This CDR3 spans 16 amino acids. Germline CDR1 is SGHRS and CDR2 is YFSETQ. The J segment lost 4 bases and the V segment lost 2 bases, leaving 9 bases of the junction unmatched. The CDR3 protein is CASSFGQGKRGETQYF. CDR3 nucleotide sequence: TGCGCCAGCAGCTTCGGACAGGGGAAACGTGGAGAGACCCAGTACTTC.

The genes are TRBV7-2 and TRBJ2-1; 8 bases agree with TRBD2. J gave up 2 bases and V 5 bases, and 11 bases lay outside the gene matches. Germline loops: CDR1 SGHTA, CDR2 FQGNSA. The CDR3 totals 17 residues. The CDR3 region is CASSPAGGSRTYNEQFF. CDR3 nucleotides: TGTGCCAGCAGCCCCGCGGGGGGCAGCCGAACCTACAATGAGCAGTTCTTC.

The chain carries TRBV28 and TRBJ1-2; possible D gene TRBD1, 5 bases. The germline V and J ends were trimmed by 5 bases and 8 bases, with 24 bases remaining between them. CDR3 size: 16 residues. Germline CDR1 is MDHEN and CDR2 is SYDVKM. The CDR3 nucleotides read TGTGCCAGCAGTGGGGCCGGAGGGCCCATAGGGCGAGGCTACACCTTC. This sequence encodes CASSGAGGPIGRGYTF.

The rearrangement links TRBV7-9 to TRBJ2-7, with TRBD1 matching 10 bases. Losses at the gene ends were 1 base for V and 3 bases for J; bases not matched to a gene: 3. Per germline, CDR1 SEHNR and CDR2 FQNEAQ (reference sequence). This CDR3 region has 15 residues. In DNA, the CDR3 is TGTGCCAGCAGCTTAGGGGGGGACAGGGGCTACGAGCAGTACTTC. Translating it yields CASSLGGDRGYEQYF. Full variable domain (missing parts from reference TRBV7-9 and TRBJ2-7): DTGVSQNPRHKITKRGQNVTFRCDPISEHNRLYWYRQTLGQGPEFLTYFQNEAQLEKSRLLSDRFSAERPKGSFSTLEIQRTEQGDSAMYLCASSLGGDRGYEQYFGPGTRLTVT.

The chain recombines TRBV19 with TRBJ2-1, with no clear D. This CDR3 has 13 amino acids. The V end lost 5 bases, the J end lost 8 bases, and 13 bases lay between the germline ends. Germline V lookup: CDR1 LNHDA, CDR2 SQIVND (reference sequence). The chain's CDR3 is CASSAYQEDEQFF. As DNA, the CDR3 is TGTGCCAGTAGTGCCTACCAGGAAGATGAGCAGTTCTTC.

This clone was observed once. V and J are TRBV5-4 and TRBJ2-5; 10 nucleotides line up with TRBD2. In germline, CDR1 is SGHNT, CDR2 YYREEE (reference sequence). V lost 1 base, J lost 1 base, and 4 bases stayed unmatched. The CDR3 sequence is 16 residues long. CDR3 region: CASSLIRLAGQETQYF. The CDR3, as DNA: TGTGCCAGCAGCTTGATAAGACTAGCGGGCCAAGAGACCCAGTACTTC.

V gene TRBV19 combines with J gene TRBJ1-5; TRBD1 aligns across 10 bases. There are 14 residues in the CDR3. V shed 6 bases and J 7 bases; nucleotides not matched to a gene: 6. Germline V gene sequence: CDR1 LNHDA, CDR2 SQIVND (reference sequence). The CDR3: CASSQGQGWQPQHF. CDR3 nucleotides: TGTGCCAGTAGCCAGGGACAGGGGTGGCAGCCCCAGCATTTT.

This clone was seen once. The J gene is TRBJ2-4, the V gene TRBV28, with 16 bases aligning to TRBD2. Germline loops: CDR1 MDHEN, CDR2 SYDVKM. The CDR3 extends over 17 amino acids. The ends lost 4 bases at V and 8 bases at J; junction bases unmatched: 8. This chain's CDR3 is CASSSPGTSGGAYIQYF. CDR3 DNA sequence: TGTGCCAGCAGTTCCCCCGGGACTAGCGGGGGGGCATACATTCAGTACTTC.

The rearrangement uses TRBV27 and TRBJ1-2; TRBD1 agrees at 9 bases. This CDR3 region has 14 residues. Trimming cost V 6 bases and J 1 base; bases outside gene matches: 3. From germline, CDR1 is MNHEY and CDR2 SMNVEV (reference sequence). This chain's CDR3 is CASSPTGGNYGYTF. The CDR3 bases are TGTGCCAGCAGCCCGACAGGGGGTAACTATGGCTACACCTTC.

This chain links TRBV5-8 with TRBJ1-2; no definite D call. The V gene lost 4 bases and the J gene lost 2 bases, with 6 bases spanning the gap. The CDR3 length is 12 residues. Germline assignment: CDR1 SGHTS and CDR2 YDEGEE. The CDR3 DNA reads TGTGCCAGCAGCCCCTCCAACTATGGCTACACCTTC. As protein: CASSPSNYGYTF.

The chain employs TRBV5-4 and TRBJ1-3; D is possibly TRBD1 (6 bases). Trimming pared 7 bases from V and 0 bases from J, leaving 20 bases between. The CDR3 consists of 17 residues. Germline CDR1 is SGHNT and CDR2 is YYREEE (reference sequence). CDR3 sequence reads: CASPPSADSYSGNTIYF. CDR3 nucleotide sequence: TGTGCCAGCCCTCCTTCCGCGGACAGCTACTCTGGAAACACCATATATTTT.

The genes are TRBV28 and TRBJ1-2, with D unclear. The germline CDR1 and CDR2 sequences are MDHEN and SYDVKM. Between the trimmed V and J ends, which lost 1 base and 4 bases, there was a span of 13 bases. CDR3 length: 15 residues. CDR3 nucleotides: TGTGCCAGCAGTTTATTCGGAGACTATTTCTATGGCTACACCTTC. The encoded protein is CASSLFGDYFYGYTF.